These 10 T cell receptor beta chains were all obtained from the same sample, sequenced in a study of vaccination effects on CD4 cells after COVID-19. Antigen specificity for these receptors is unknown. Generated by immunoSEQ multiplex PCR, the TCRdb table keeps only in-frame clones and is missing some. The sample records 15,000 to 20,000 clones, around 76% being singletons. Antigen-specific CD4+ T cells were expanded with viral peptide pools in the ViraFEST assay before sequencing. Subsequent to a culture period of less than twelve days, CD4+ T cells were isolated. The infection with SARS-CoV-2 (confirmed by PCR) occurred in this person between March and December 2020. Participants got two doses of BNT162b2 or mRNA-1273 vaccine. Here the sequenced sample was CD4+ T cells from PBMCs cultured with SARS-CoV-2 spike peptides, taken after COVID-19 vaccination. The receptors here all came from a human donor who had a prior SARS-CoV-2 infection.

This clone was recorded once. The rearrangement links TRBV4-2 to TRBJ2-7; 8 positions agree with TRBD2. V dropped 2 bases and J dropped 5; count of bases not matched to a gene: 11. Germline CDR1 reads LGHNA; CDR2 reads YNFKEQ. This CDR3 contains 16 residues. In DNA, the CDR3 is TGTGCCAGCAGCCAATCCGGCGGAGCGGGAGACAACGAGCAGTACTTC. It encodes CASSQSGGAGDNEQYF.

This CDR3 is CASRRQGSHEQYF. CDR3 bases: TGTGCCAGCAGGAGACAGGGTTCCCACGAGCAGTACTTC. The chain combines TRBV27 with TRBJ2-7, with 7 bases that match TRBD1. CDR1 MNHEY and CDR2 SMNVEV come from the germline V gene (reference sequence). V lost 6 bases, J lost 5 bases, and 7 bases stayed unmatched. The CDR3 is 13 residues long.

This clone has just a few counts. The chain joins TRBV5-6 to TRBJ1-2, with D unclear. The ends were cut back, 3 bases at V and 6 bases at J, with 15 bases in the middle. CDR3 length: 14 residues. Germline CDR1 and CDR2: SGHDT and YYEEEE. The DNA of the CDR3 is TGTGCCAGCAGCTCCCCGCCGGTGGGTGATGGCTACACCTTC. It translates to CASSSPPVGDGYTF. The whole variable domain, remainder taken from reference TRBV5-6 and TRBJ1-2, is DAGVTQSPTHLIKTRGQQVTLRCSPKSGHDTVSWYQQALGQGPQFIFQYYEEEERQRGNFPDRFSGHQFPNYSSELNVNALLLGDSALYLCASSSPPVGDGYTFGSGTRLTVV.

On this clone: Germline is not matched at one junction end, which may reflect a read error. This chain joins TRBV2 and TRBJ2-7; D remains unclear. Germline CDR1 and CDR2: SNHLY and FYNNEI. This CDR3 spans 12 amino acids. The CDR3 DNA follows: TGTGCCAGCAGTGAAGCGGGATACGGGCAGTACTTC. It is translated as CASSEAGYGQYF.

The CDR3 loop is CAWSTLGPPYEQYF. CDR3 DNA sequence: TGTGCCTGGAGTACGCTGGGACCCCCCTACGAGCAGTACTTC. This chain uses TRBV30 with TRBJ2-7; either TRBD1 or TRBD2 may supply D (5 bases each). Germline values: CDR1 GTSNPN, CDR2 SVGIG (reference sequence). The length of the CDR3 is 14 residues. V was trimmed by 2 bases and J by 2 bases, leaving 13 bases between them. The whole variable domain, filled in from reference TRBV30 and TRBJ2-7, reads SQTIHQWPATLVQPVGSPLSLECTVEGTSNPNLYWYRQAAGRGLQLLFYSVGIGQISSEVPQNLSASRPQDRQFILSSKKLLLSDSGFYLCAWSTLGPPYEQYFGPGTRLTVT.

This clone has just a few counts. CDR3 coding DNA: TGTGCCAGCAAGCGCCGGTTCTTTTACGAGCAGTACTTC. Its protein is CASKRRFFYEQYF. The V gene is TRBV28, the J gene TRBJ2-7; D not certain. V gave up 7 bases and J gave up 4 bases, with 14 bases separating them. The CDR3 sequence is 13 residues long. Germline-derived CDR1 and CDR2 are MDHEN and SYDVKM.

The J gene is TRBJ2-3, the V gene TRBV9; tentatively, D is TRBD2 (5 bases). The CDR3 is 15 residues long. In germline, CDR1 is SGDLS, CDR2 YYNGEE. The V end lost 0 bases, the J end lost 3 bases, and 11 bases lay between the germline ends. The CDR3 coding sequence is TGTGCCAGCAGCGTAGAGCTAGCAGGAACAGATACGCAGTATTTT. Amino acids: CASSVELAGTDTQYF.

The CDR3 bases are TGTGCCAGCAGCATACGACCCCTGGGACTAGCGGTTAGCACAGATACGCAGTATTTT. Protein product: CASSIRPLGLAVSTDTQYF. The chain joins TRBV21-1 to TRBJ2-3; the table's D call of TRBD2 was not tested on the DNA. TRBV21-1 is assigned pseudogene status. The CDR3 totals 19 residues.

This clone was picked up a small number of times. The chain recombines TRBV2 with TRBJ2-7; D is uncertain. The CDR3 totals 13 residues. V lost 1 base, J lost 3 bases, and 7 bases lay in between. Germline V gene lookup returns CDR1 SNHLY and CDR2 FYNNEI. The CDR3 sequence is CASSEVQNYEQYF. The CDR3 DNA is TGTGCCAGCAGTGAAGTCCAGAACTACGAGCAGTACTTC.

This clone was seen a handful of times. V and J are TRBV10-3 and TRBJ2-2; 7 bases agree with TRBD2. The V segment lost 6 bases and the J segment 1 base; nucleotides outside the gene matches: 8. CDR1 and CDR2 from the germline V gene are ENHRY and SYGVKD. The CDR3 length is 16 residues. CDR3 protein: CAISPLASKNTGELFF. The CDR3 bases are TGTGCCATCAGCCCACTAGCGTCGAAGAACACCGGGGAGCTGTTTTTT.